This TCR beta chain was obtained from a study of vaccination effects on CD4 cells after COVID-19. Researchers isolated CD4+ T cells once less than 13 days of culture had elapsed. At days 3 and 7, half of the medium was exchanged for IL-2 medium. Clones were sequenced by immunoSEQ multiplex PCR, and TCRdb holds only the in-frame ones, with some missing. There are 40,000 or so clones in the sample; about 70% occur only once, and about 3% lies in the top ten. Worth noting for this clone: Antigen: not known.

Overall study results and limits: Late in the post-vaccination period, infection-induced and vaccine-induced clones underwent marked clonal contraction.

With V trimmed by 0 bases and J by 6 bases, 1 base remained unmatched. The CDR3 spans 13 residues. Germline V gives CDR1 MNHEY, CDR2 SVGEGT. The sequence was obtained from a human donor who received a COVID-19 vaccine. The input for sequencing was CD4+ T cells from PBMCs cultured without peptide, taken before COVID-19 vaccination. V usage is TRBV6-2 or TRBV6-3 and J usage is TRBJ2-7; 8 nucleotides line up with TRBD1. The CDR3 DNA reads as TGTGCCAGCAGTTACTCAACAGGGGGCGAGCAGTACTTC. This translates into CASSYSTGGEQYF.